This T cell receptor (beta chain) was obtained from a study of metastatic and nonmetastatic thyroid tumors. Study context: Repertoire data that came from the blood and tumor or nodule tissue of malignant and benign thyroid patients were compared. Study observations and caveats: Patients with malignant thyroid tumors reportedly had significantly higher TCR beta diversity than those with benign nodules, in blood and tumor.

TCRdb called clones again from the PCR reads with MiXCR. Found here are about 16,000 clones, roughly 29% of them singletons; the top ten hold roughly 13%. CDR1 and CDR2 from the germline V gene are LGHNT and FRNRAP. The CDR3 sequence is 11 residues long. Trimming took 7 bases from V and 8 from J, leaving 8 bases between them. This clone was found many times. Its antigen is not identified. Before thyroid surgery, none of the patients had received any treatment. The chain links TRBV12-5 to TRBJ2-2; D is ambiguous. Sample: tumor tissue. This receptor was identified in a male donor with papillary thyroid cancer or a benign thyroid nodule (not recorded which). Some clones in this sample may be carry-over from other donors' samples. Here the CDR3 reads CASALSGELFF. The CDR3 nucleotides read TGTGCTAGTGCTCTCTCTGGGGAGCTGTTTTTT.